The clone carrying this TCR beta chain was recorded many times. Per germline, CDR1 SGHRS and CDR2 YFSETQ. V dropped 2 bases and J dropped 4 bases, with 12 bases sitting between them. The CDR3 loop spans 14 amino acids. The sample is drawn from a study of identical twins. TCRdb processed the 5' RACE reads anew with MiXCR; each CDR3 protein has one entry. This sample yields a few hundred thousand distinct CDR3 sequences, of which more than 9% are seen a single time; under 3% belongs to the top ten. This sample was also put to use in a study of yellow fever vaccine responses in identical twins. That study adds: Twins reportedly mounted vaccine T cell responses that seemed partly convergent, partly personalized.

This clonotype originated in a woman between 18 and 29 years old in good health. What was sequenced was PBMCs. The genes are TRBV5-1 and TRBJ2-5; possible D gene TRBD1, 7 bases. The CDR3 DNA reads as TGCGCCAGCAGCTTTCGACAGGGAGGAGAGACCCAGTACTTC. This translates into CASSFRQGGETQYF.